The T cell receptor (beta chain) under discussion was sequenced for a study of neoadjuvant anti-PD-1 for oral cavity cancer. Study findings and constraints: Non-responders to neoadjuvant nivolumab had significantly more clonal PBMC T cells than responders. Higher pretreatment Treg/Th17 ratios tracked higher pretreatment blood clonality.

Points on this clone: As yet, its antigen is unknown.

J gave up 1 base and V 3 bases, and 3 bases lay outside the gene matches. Germline V gene lookup returns CDR1 KGHSH and CDR2 LQKENI. The CDR3 loop spans 14 amino acids. Stage II-IVA oral cavity squamous cell carcinoma was new and untreated by systemic or radiation therapy. PBMC libraries mostly used about 490 ng of input genomic DNA, with six replicates per sample. Assay used: immunoSEQ multiplex PCR; TCRdb lists only in-frame clones, some missing. This table has 15,000 or so clones, about 59% appearing once. This receptor was obtained from a person between 35 and 79 years old with oral cavity squamous cell carcinoma. The chain has TRBV18 and TRBJ2-7, with 7 bases that match TRBD1. Source: PBMCs, taken before nivolumab (anti-PD-1) treatment. The DNA of the CDR3 is TGTGCCAGCTCACCTGGACAGGCTTCCTACGAGCAGTACTTC. Amino acids: CASSPGQASYEQYF.